This T cell receptor beta chain was identified during a study of blood T cell repertoires in COVID-19. Repertoires were generated with immunoSEQ multiplex PCR, while TCRdb's copy carries only in-frame clones and drops some. The sample records about 380,000 clones, more than 80% being singletons. V lost 0 bases to trimming and J lost 10 bases, with 10 bases between them. Germline assignment: CDR1 MNHEY and CDR2 SMNVEV (reference sequence). This CDR3 contains 13 residues. V gene TRBV27 combines with J gene TRBJ2-1; a weak D match, TRBD2 (5 bases). This receptor was obtained from a man aged 40-50 years with acute or convalescent COVID-19. Material for sequencing was peripheral blood. The CDR3 spells CASSLSLSGEQFF. CDR3 nucleotides: TGTGCCAGCAGTTTATCGCTTTCGGGGGAGCAGTTCTTC.